This TCR beta chain was captured in a study of blood T cell repertoires in COVID-19. Study-wide context: The samples span acute and convalescent COVID-19 from the United States, Italy and Spain. The analysed material was cDNA or gDNA that came from T cells, B-cell-depleted T cells, or PBMCs.

Enrolled through a virtual design, the participants were between roughly 18 and 89 years of age and came from about two dozen US areas. Original processing notes: It was from reference gene primer amplification that nucleated cell counts were estimated. Method: immunoSEQ multiplex PCR; TCRdb's copy keeps in-frame clones and lacks some. D and trimming were read from the DNA, whereas the V and J calls and clone size are those reported in that table. The data show 200,000 or so clones, more than 80% seen once. The TCR was taken from a woman aged 18-29 years in a cohort exposed to, infected with or recovered from COVID-19 (not recorded which). The specimen sequenced was PBMCs or T cells enriched from blood (not recorded which).

CDR3 loop: CASSLGADGEQYF. In DNA, the CDR3 is TGTGCCAGCAGCTTAGGAGCCGACGGCGAGCAGTACTTC. This chain connects TRBV5-6 to TRBJ2-7; unclear D gene. The germline V gene has CDR1 SGHDT and CDR2 YYEEEE. CDR3 length: 13 residues. Trimming shortened V by 2 bases and J by 6 bases, and 12 bases separated the two germline ends.